This TCR beta chain is drawn from a study of T cell responses to AZD1222 COVID-19 vaccine. Study-level information: Second-dose timings of about 4 or about 12 weeks were pooled.

CDR3 length: 18 residues. The germline V gene has CDR1 KGHSH and CDR2 LQKENI. Germline trimming cut 4 bases from V and 1 base from J; bases unmatched to any gene: 14. Assay used: immunoSEQ multiplex PCR; TCRdb lists only in-frame clones, some missing. The repertoire holds 100,000 to 150,000 clones, with about nine tenths as singletons. The receptor was derived from an adult in good health. The rearrangement links TRBV18 to TRBJ1-1; 8 bases map to TRBD1. The sample here was peripheral blood, taken on day 0 of AZD1222 vaccination. CDR3: CASSQSGTGLTANTEAFF. The CDR3 bases are TGTGCCAGCTCACAATCCGGGACAGGCCTAACTGCGAACACTGAAGCTTTCTTT.